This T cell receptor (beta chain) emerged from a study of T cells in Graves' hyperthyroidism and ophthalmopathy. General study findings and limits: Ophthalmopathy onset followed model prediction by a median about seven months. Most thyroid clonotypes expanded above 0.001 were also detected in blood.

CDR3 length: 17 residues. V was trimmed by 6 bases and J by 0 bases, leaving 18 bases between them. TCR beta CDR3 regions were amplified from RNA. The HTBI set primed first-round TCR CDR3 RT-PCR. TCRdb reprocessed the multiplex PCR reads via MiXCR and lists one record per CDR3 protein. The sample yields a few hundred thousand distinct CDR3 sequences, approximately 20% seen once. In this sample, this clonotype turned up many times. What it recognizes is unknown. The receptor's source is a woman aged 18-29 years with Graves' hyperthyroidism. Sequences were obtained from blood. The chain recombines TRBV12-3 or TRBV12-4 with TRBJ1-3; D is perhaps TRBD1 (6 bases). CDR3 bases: TGTGCCAGCAGAACCCTAGGAGGGGGGAGCTCTGGAAACACCATATATTTT. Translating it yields CASRTLGGGSSGNTIYF.